Each of the 25 T cell receptor beta chains below was sequenced from the same sample in a study of PD-1 blockade in classical Hodgkin lymphoma. Some clones are missing from TCRdb's copy, which holds only in-frame ones; the method was immunoSEQ multiplex PCR. The sample consists of about 50,000 clones, around 89% of them appearing once. Time point reported: cycle 4 day 1 (C4D1), after 5 to 7 weeks of nivolumab. Relapses following autologous stem cell transplantation were seen in all patients, with brentuximab vedotin exposure varying. The sequenced sample was peripheral blood mononuclear cells (PBMCs), obtained before the fourth cycle of nivolumab. These receptors originate from a human donor with classical Hodgkin lymphoma.

This clone was counted once. The V call is TRBV11-1, the J call TRBJ1-1; D call uncertain. Per germline, CDR1 SGHAT and CDR2 FQDESV (reference sequence). CDR3 length equals 15 residues. Deletions cut 7 bases from V and 2 bases from J, with 17 bases between. In nucleotides, the CDR3 is TGTGCCAGCACGTTGGATAGGGCGGTCAACACTGAAGCTTTCTTT. Protein: CASTLDRAVNTEAFF.

This clone was seen a single time. The chain couples TRBV6-5 to TRBJ2-1; D call uncertain. Germline V lookup: CDR1 MNHEY, CDR2 SVGAGI. CDR3 length: 12 amino acids. Trimming stripped 6 bases from V and 5 bases from J, with 8 bases between. In DNA, the CDR3 is TGTGCCAGCAGGCTGTCACACAATGAGCAGTTCTTC. Encoded protein: CASRLSHNEQFF.

This rearrangement joins TRBV10-3 to TRBJ2-1, with 10 bases that match TRBD2. The germline V gene has CDR1 ENHRY and CDR2 SYGVKD. This CDR3 is 16 amino acids long. With 6 bases clipped from V and 3 bases from J, the junction kept 8 bases outside the gene matches. CDR3 region: CAIRGGLAGDYNEQFF. CDR3 bases: TGTGCCATCAGGGGCGGCCTAGCGGGAGACTACAATGAGCAGTTCTTC.

On this clone itself: Its ends do not fully match the called genes, so a read error is possible. The gene calls are TRBV6-5 and TRBJ2-1; D remains ambiguous. The CDR3 has 11 amino acids. CDR1 and CDR2 (germline): MNHEY, SVGAGI. Here the CDR3 reads CASSAAPYWIF. The CDR3 DNA reads as TGTGCCAGCAGTGCTGCCCCCTATTGGATCTTC.

The chain has TRBV5-1 and TRBJ2-3; 7 positions agree with TRBD2. V lost 0 bases and J lost 0; bases outside the gene matches: 7. The CDR3 is made up of 17 amino acids. Germline lookup yields CDR1 SGHRS and CDR2 YFSETQ. The CDR3 protein is CASSLAGLAESTDTQYF. CDR3 DNA sequence: TGCGCCAGCAGCTTGGCCGGTCTAGCGGAAAGCACAGATACGCAGTATTTT.

This clone came up once. The chain links TRBV6-4 to TRBJ2-3; no firm D call. This CDR3 region has 13 residues. Germline V gene lookup returns CDR1 MRHNA and CDR2 SNTAGT. The V end lost 4 bases, the J end lost 0 bases, and 5 bases lay between the germline ends. The CDR3: CASSVTSTDTQYF. The DNA of the CDR3 is TGTGCCAGCAGTGTAACTAGCACAGATACGCAGTATTTT.

The chain has TRBV7-9 and TRBJ2-3; TRBD2 matches at 7 bases. The J segment lost 6 bases and the V segment lost 3 bases, leaving 12 bases of the junction unmatched. The CDR3 runs to 16 residues. Germline lookup yields CDR1 SEHNR and CDR2 FQNEAQ (reference sequence). The DNA for the CDR3 is TGTGCCAGCAGCTTCTACCGGGACTCCGGGGGGGATACGCAGTATTTT. Its protein product is CASSFYRDSGGDTQYF.

CDR3 nucleotides: TGTGCCAGCAGTTATTACAGGAATCAGCCCCAGCATTTT. Protein product: CASSYYRNQPQHF. V and J are TRBV6-5 and TRBJ1-5, with D possibly TRBD1 on 5 matching bases. Germline V CDR1 and CDR2: MNHEY, SVGAGI. The CDR3 consists of 13 residues. The V and J ends lost 3 bases and 4 bases respectively, with 7 bases between them.

This clone was seen only a few times. This chain connects TRBV11-3 to TRBJ2-1; 7 bases agree with TRBD2. This CDR3 contains 15 residues. V dropped 4 bases and J dropped 2; count of bases not matched to a gene: 5. CDR1 SGHNT and CDR2 YENEEA come from the germline V gene. The CDR3 loop reads CASSYERGTYNEQFF. The CDR3 region has the DNA TGTGCCAGCAGCTATGAGCGGGGAACCTACAATGAGCAGTTCTTC.

The chain is built from TRBV7-9 and TRBJ2-2, with D maybe TRBD1 (5 bases). Germline assignment: CDR1 SEHNR and CDR2 FQNEAQ (reference sequence). With 8 bases removed from V and 0 bases from J, the gap between germline ends came to 7 bases. The CDR3 extends over 13 amino acids. The CDR3 region is CASSTANTGELFF. CDR3 coding DNA: TGTGCCAGCTCGACAGCGAACACCGGGGAGCTGTTTTTT. Together with reference TRBV7-9 and TRBJ2-2, the CDR3 gives the full variable domain: DTGVSQNPRHKITKRGQNVTFRCDPISEHNRLYWYRQTLGQGPEFLTYFQNEAQLEKSRLLSDRFSAERPKGSFSTLEIQRTEQGDSAMYLCASSTANTGELFFGEGSRLTVL.

This chain joins TRBV10-1 and TRBJ2-7; 7 positions match TRBD1. V shed 7 bases, J shed 3 bases, and the junction held 6 bases outside the gene matches. The CDR3 is 13 residues long. Germline V gene sequence: CDR1 WNHNN, CDR2 SYGVQD (reference sequence). CDR3 region: CASNRNRGYEQYF. Here the CDR3 DNA reads TGCGCCAGCAATCGGAACAGGGGCTACGAGCAGTACTTC.

The table lists this clone with a count of one. The rearrangement joins TRBV7-6 to TRBJ2-1; TRBD2 agrees at 10 bases. The CDR3 has 16 amino acids. J was trimmed by 5 bases and V by 5 bases; bases with no gene match: 9. The V gene's germline CDR1 is SGHVS and CDR2 FNYEAQ. CDR3 amino acids: CASSQWTSGPNNEQFF. Here the CDR3 DNA reads TGTGCCAGCAGCCAATGGACTAGCGGACCAAACAATGAGCAGTTCTTC.

This rearrangement joins TRBV27 to TRBJ1-1; D unresolved. The CDR3 has 13 residues. Germline lookup yields CDR1 MNHEY and CDR2 SMNVEV (reference sequence). V was trimmed by 3 bases and J by 7 bases, leaving 12 bases between them. The chain's CDR3 is CASSFFSGSEAFF. In nucleotides, the CDR3 is TGTGCCAGCAGTTTTTTTTCTGGGAGTGAAGCTTTCTTT.

J is TRBJ2-7 and V is TRBV27; D perhaps matches TRBD1 (6 bases). Between the trimmed V and J ends, which lost 6 bases and 3 bases, there was a span of 18 bases. CDR1 MNHEY and CDR2 SMNVEV come from the germline V gene (reference sequence). This CDR3 is built from 15 residues. CDR3 in DNA: TGTGCCAGCAGCCAGCCCGGGGCAGGGGTCTACGAGCAGTACTTC. This translates into CASSQPGAGVYEQYF.

The genes are TRBV7-2 and TRBJ2-1, with 10 bases matching TRBD2. The V and J ends lost 3 bases and 5 bases, in that order; junction bases with no gene match: 7. The germline V gene encodes CDR1 SGHTA and CDR2 FQGNSA. The CDR3 is 16 amino acids. CDR3 residues: CASSFLGTSAHNEQFF. The DNA for the CDR3 is TGTGCCAGCAGCTTCCTGGGGACTAGCGCGCACAATGAGCAGTTCTTC.

The rearrangement joins TRBV7-8 to TRBJ1-5, with D unresolved. The V gene's germline CDR1 is SGHVS and CDR2 FQNEAQ. CDR3 length: 13 amino acids. V lost 5 bases to trimming and J lost 6 bases, with 11 bases between them. As DNA, the CDR3 is TGTGCCAGCAGCCTTTTGGGGAGTCAGCCCCAGCATTTT. This codes for CASSLLGSQPQHF. Together with reference TRBV7-8 and TRBJ1-5, the CDR3 gives the full variable domain: GAGVSQSPRYKVAKRGQDVALRCDPISGHVSLFWYQQALGQGPEFLTYFQNEAQLDKSGLPSDRFFAERPEGSVSTLKIQRTQQEDSAVYLCASSLLGSQPQHFGDGTRLSIL.

The chain uses TRBV5-1 and TRBJ2-7, with D possibly TRBD1 on 6 matching bases. Trimming took 4 bases from V and 7 from J, leaving 12 bases between them. This CDR3 has 12 amino acids. Per germline, CDR1 SGHRS and CDR2 YFSETQ. The CDR3 loop is CASSRGRSEQYF. Here the CDR3 DNA reads TGCGCCAGCAGCAGGGGGAGATCGGAGCAGTACTTC. Combining the CDR3 with reference TRBV5-1 and TRBJ2-7 gives the whole variable domain KAGVTQTPRYLIKTRGQQVTLSCSPISGHRSVSWYQQTPGQGLQFLFEYFSETQRNKGNFPGRFSGRQFSNSRSEMNVSTLELGDSALYLCASSRGRSEQYFGPGTRLTVT.

This chain connects TRBV5-1 to TRBJ1-1, with D tentatively TRBD1 (6 bases). Germline-derived CDR1 and CDR2 are SGHRS and YFSETQ. V lost 2 bases, J lost 0 bases, and 14 bases lay in between. This CDR3 contains 16 residues. The CDR3 sequence: CASSFRTGTLNTEAFF. The DNA of the CDR3 is TGCGCCAGCAGCTTTCGTACAGGGACTTTGAACACTGAAGCTTTCTTT.

The V and J genes are TRBV7-2 and TRBJ2-7; 16 nucleotides agree with TRBD2. CDR1 and CDR2 from the germline V gene are SGHTA and FQGNSA. Losses at the gene ends were 3 bases for V and 9 bases for J; bases not matched to a gene: 8. CDR3 length equals 16 residues. The CDR3 nucleotides read TGTGCCAGCAGCTTCCCCGGGACTAGCGGGAGGGCTTCGCAGTACTTC. Translating gives CASSFPGTSGRASQYF.

The chain couples TRBV15 to TRBJ2-1; 9 nucleotides line up with TRBD2. Germline V CDR1 and CDR2: LNHNV, YYDKDF (reference sequence). J was trimmed by 7 bases and V by 3 bases; bases with no gene match: 10. The CDR3 length is 16 residues. In nucleotides, the CDR3 is TGTGCCACCAGCAGTGGGGTAGCGGGAGTCCAAAATGAGCAGTTCTTC. This translates into CATSSGVAGVQNEQFF.

CDR3 in amino acids: CASSYSPVGVGEAFF. In DNA form, the CDR3 reads TGTGCCAGCAGTTACTCGCCCGTTGGGGTGGGTGAAGCTTTCTTT. The V gene is TRBV6-5, the J gene TRBJ1-1; no clear D. V was trimmed by 0 bases and J by 7 bases, leaving 15 bases between them. This CDR3 has 15 amino acids. Germline V gene sequence: CDR1 MNHEY, CDR2 SVGAGI.

For the CDR3, the DNA is TGTGCCAGCAGTGCGCGGGGGCTCCAAGAGACCCAGTACTTC. Encoded protein: CASSARGLQETQYF. The chain couples TRBV25-1 to TRBJ2-5; D is perhaps TRBD2 (7 bases). V lost 4 bases to trimming and J lost 1 base, with 10 bases between them. This CDR3 comprises 14 residues. Germline CDR1 and CDR2: MGHDK and SYGVNS.

This clone has just one count. This rearrangement joins TRBV6-1 to TRBJ1-5; tentatively, D is TRBD1 (5 bases). The CDR3 consists of 16 residues. Trimming cost V 1 base and J 1 base, with 11 bases left between them. Germline V gene data show CDR1 as MNHNS and CDR2 as SASEGT. CDR3 amino acids: CASSEVRGLSNQPQHF. CDR3 coding DNA: TGTGCCAGCAGTGAAGTTAGGGGCTTGAGCAATCAGCCCCAGCATTTT.

Regarding this clone: A read error may account for a junction end that differs from germline. CDR3 amino acids: CASSRQLVGSGSVQYF. The CDR3 DNA sequence: TGTGCTAGCAGCAGACAGTTAGTGGGCAGCGGATCTGTGCAGTACTTC. The chain uses TRBV7-7 and TRBJ2-7; D is possibly TRBD1 or TRBD2 (5 bases each). Germline V gene sequence: CDR1 SSHAT, CDR2 FNYEAQ (reference sequence). The CDR3 covers 16 residues. Based on the CDR3 plus reference TRBV7-7 and TRBJ2-7, the full variable domain is GAGVSQSPRYKVTKRGQDVTLRCDPISSHATLYWYQQALGQGPEFLTYFNYEAQPDKSGLPSDRFSAERPEGSISTLTIQRTEQRDSAMYRCASSRQLVGSGSVQYFGPGTRLTVT.

The rearrangement uses TRBV5-6 and TRBJ2-3; no clear D gene. V shed 2 bases and J shed 1 base, with 5 bases lying between them. This CDR3 region has 13 residues. Germline V lookup: CDR1 SGHDT, CDR2 YYEEEE. Here the CDR3 reads CASSFVGTDTQYF. For the CDR3, the DNA is TGTGCCAGCAGCTTTGTTGGCACAGATACGCAGTATTTT.